Following are 31 T cell receptor beta chains from one sample sequenced in a study of graft-versus-host responses after intestinal transplantation. This table comes from immunoSEQ multiplex PCR, and its TCRdb copy is limited to in-frame clones, with some not included. This table has 85,000 to 90,000 clones, 91% appearing once. These receptors have no known antigen. This material consisted of unstimulated CD4+ T cells sorted from spleen or lymph node cells, taken before transplant. The receptors come from a human donor who was the organ donor for an intestinal transplant.

This clone was observed once. The chain employs TRBV30 and TRBJ2-3; D ambiguous. The germline V and J ends were trimmed by 4 bases and 4 bases, with 12 bases remaining between them. Germline CDR1 is GTSNPN and CDR2 is SVGIG (reference sequence). The CDR3 contains 13 residues. The CDR3 DNA follows: TGTGCCTGGACCCCCCCCGGGTCAGATACGCAGTATTTT. It specifies CAWTPPGSDTQYF.

The CDR3 coding sequence is TGCGCCAGCAGCCTCCAAAGCGGCCCCAACTCTGGAAACACCATATATTTT. Translation: CASSLQSGPNSGNTIYF. The chain has TRBV4-1 and TRBJ1-3; D unclear. CDR1 and CDR2 (germline): MGHRA, YSYEKL. Trimming took off 4 bases at V and 0 bases at J, with 16 bases between the two ends. The CDR3 loop spans 17 amino acids.

CDR3: CASSVSGVYNEQFF. CDR3 nucleotides: TGTGCCAGCAGCGTAAGCGGGGTTTACAATGAGCAGTTCTTC. The V and J genes are TRBV9 and TRBJ2-1, with 7 positions matching TRBD2. Unmatched junction bases numbered 2, after V lost 1 base and J lost 4 bases. The CDR3 sequence is 14 residues long. Germline CDR1 reads SGDLS; CDR2 reads YYNGEE.

The chain couples TRBV5-6 to TRBJ2-3; D perhaps matches TRBD1 (6 bases). The V gene lost 0 bases and the J gene lost 4 bases, with 15 bases spanning the gap. CDR3 length: 16 amino acids. The germline V gene has CDR1 SGHDT and CDR2 YYEEEE. Written as DNA, the CDR3 is TGTGCCAGCAGCTTGGCCGGGTCTAACAGGGCAGATACGCAGTATTTT. This codes for CASSLAGSNRADTQYF.

The rearrangement links TRBV4-1 to TRBJ1-2, with D possibly TRBD1 on 5 matching bases. CDR3 length: 15 residues. Germline V gene sequence: CDR1 MGHRA, CDR2 YSYEKL. The V and J ends lost 4 bases and 0 bases respectively, with 12 bases between them. The chain's CDR3 is CASSLRQSANYGYTF. DNA of the CDR3: TGCGCCAGCAGCCTCAGACAGTCTGCTAACTATGGCTACACCTTC.

This chain joins TRBV19 and TRBJ1-2; the match to TRBD1 covers 8 bases. The CDR3 runs 17 residues. CDR1 and CDR2 (germline): LNHDA, SQIVND (reference sequence). V gave up 5 bases and J gave up 3 bases; unmatched junction bases: 14. CDR3 protein: CASSFDGIDRGHYGYTF. The CDR3 region has the DNA TGTGCCAGTAGTTTTGACGGAATCGACAGGGGCCACTATGGCTACACCTTC.

The chain uses TRBV6-1 and TRBJ1-5; no definite D call. Trimming stripped 7 bases from V and 4 bases from J, with 11 bases between. The CDR3 is made up of 13 amino acids. Germline values: CDR1 MNHNS, CDR2 SASEGT. CDR3 residues: CASKKAVNQPQHF. DNA for the CDR3: TGTGCCAGCAAGAAGGCGGTTAATCAGCCCCAGCATTTT.

J is TRBJ2-7 and V is TRBV28; 7 bases are shared with TRBD2. The CDR3 sequence is 13 residues long. The V and J ends lost 11 bases and 7 bases, in that order; junction bases with no gene match: 14. Germline V gives CDR1 MDHEN, CDR2 SYDVKM. The CDR3 spells CAGAGSLYDEQYF. The DNA for the CDR3 is TGTGCCGGAGCGGGATCTTTATACGATGAGCAGTACTTC.

The chain links TRBV25-1 to TRBJ2-1; tentative D call: TRBD1 (6 bases). The V end lost 3 bases, the J end lost 5 bases, and 11 bases lay between the germline ends. Germline V lookup: CDR1 MGHDK, CDR2 SYGVNS. The CDR3 covers 14 residues. Here the CDR3 reads CASSEGARHNEQFF. The CDR3 DNA reads as TGTGCCAGCAGTGAGGGGGCTCGACACAATGAGCAGTTCTTC.

The rearrangement joins TRBV6-1 to TRBJ2-7; D possibly corresponds to TRBD1 (6 bases). The germline gives CDR1 MNHNS, CDR2 SASEGT. This CDR3 spans 15 amino acids. V gave up 6 bases and J gave up 0 bases, with 15 bases separating them. In nucleotides, the CDR3 is TGTGCCAGCAGCTATCTGACAGGAGGCTCCTACGAGCAGTACTTC. Its translation: CASSYLTGGSYEQYF.

The gene calls are TRBV15 and TRBJ1-5; D is unclear. Germline V gene lookup returns CDR1 LNHNV and CDR2 YYDKDF (reference sequence). The CDR3 is 13 amino acids. The V end was cut by 1 base, the J end by 9 bases, with 10 bases between. The CDR3 protein is CATSRGPRAPQHF. Here the CDR3 DNA reads TGTGCCACCAGCAGAGGCCCCCGAGCGCCCCAGCATTTT.

The gene calls are TRBV7-9 and TRBJ1-6; TRBD1 aligns across 11 bases. From germline, CDR1 is SEHNR and CDR2 FQNEAQ (reference sequence). The CDR3 sequence is 17 residues long. With V trimmed by 5 bases and J by 3 bases, 6 bases remained unmatched. The CDR3 sequence: CASSRGDRGNYNSPLHF. The CDR3 DNA sequence: TGTGCCAGCAGCCGCGGGGACAGGGGGAACTATAATTCACCCCTCCACTTT. Based on the CDR3 plus reference TRBV7-9 and TRBJ1-6, the full variable domain is DTGVSQNPRHKITKRGQNVTFRCDPISEHNRLYWYRQTLGQGPEFLTYFQNEAQLEKSRLLSDRFSAERPKGSFSTLEIQRTEQGDSAMYLCASSRGDRGNYNSPLHFGNGTRLTVT.

The chain uses TRBV28 and TRBJ1-2, with D maybe TRBD1 (5 bases). Germline assignment: CDR1 MDHEN and CDR2 SYDVKM. The germline V and J ends were trimmed by 6 bases and 4 bases, with 21 bases remaining between them. The length of the CDR3 is 16 residues. DNA for the CDR3: TGTGCCAGCAGATCAACAGGTGCCCAACCGCCCTATGGCTACACCTTC. Amino acids: CASRSTGAQPPYGYTF.

The V gene is TRBV2, the J gene TRBJ1-1, with D perhaps TRBD1 (5 bases). V lost 5 bases and J lost 1, with 14 bases in between. CDR1 is SNHLY and CDR2 is FYNNEI in the germline V gene. The CDR3 covers 15 residues. The CDR3 coding sequence is TGTGCCAGCAGTAGGAGGGGCGGATCGAACACTGAAGCTTTCTTT. Protein product: CASSRRGGSNTEAFF.

The chain employs TRBV27 and TRBJ2-1, with TRBD1 as a possible D gene (6 bases). V dropped 5 bases and J dropped 3 bases, with 8 bases sitting between them. The CDR3 contains 13 residues. Germline V gives CDR1 MNHEY, CDR2 SMNVEV (reference sequence). The CDR3 DNA reads as TGTGCCAGCAGTCGGGACAACTACAATGAGCAGTTCTTC. It yields the protein CASSRDNYNEQFF.

This chain uses TRBV30 with TRBJ1-5, with 9 bases that match TRBD1. V lost 1 base, J lost 2 bases, and 3 bases stayed unmatched. Germline V gene data show CDR1 as GTSNPN and CDR2 as SVGIG (reference sequence). CDR3 length: 15 amino acids. CDR3 sequence: CAWSGDRVGNQPQHF. CDR3 sequence (DNA): TGTGCCTGGAGTGGGGACAGGGTGGGCAATCAGCCCCAGCATTTT.

The chain links TRBV18 to TRBJ2-3; 10 positions match TRBD2. The CDR3 has 16 residues. The V segment lost 4 bases and the J segment 6 bases; nucleotides outside the gene matches: 10. From germline, CDR1 is KGHSH and CDR2 LQKENI. The CDR3 region has the DNA TGTGCCAGCTCACGAGTCCAGCGGGGGGGCCTTGATACGCAGTATTTT. Translating it yields CASSRVQRGGLDTQYF.

This rearrangement joins TRBV5-6 to TRBJ2-5; the match to TRBD1 covers 7 bases. Unmatched junction bases numbered 4, after V lost 0 bases and J lost 2 bases. Germline values: CDR1 SGHDT, CDR2 YYEEEE. This CDR3 comprises 15 residues. The CDR3 DNA reads as TGTGCCAGCAGCTTGGGTAGGGGGCTGCAAGAGACCCAGTACTTC. Amino acids: CASSLGRGLQETQYF.

V and J are TRBV29-1 and TRBJ1-4; 10 positions match TRBD1. The CDR3 is made up of 20 amino acids. CDR1 SQVTM and CDR2 ANQGSEA come from the germline V gene. With V trimmed by 5 bases and J by 4 bases, 22 bases remained unmatched. The CDR3 coding sequence is TGCAGCGTTCAACGATATCCCGGGACAGGGGAGTCGGGATTTAATGAAAAACTGTTTTTT. Translation gives CSVQRYPGTGESGFNEKLFF.

This chain connects TRBV27 to TRBJ1-4; the D gene is possibly TRBD1 (5 bases). Germline V gene data show CDR1 as MNHEY and CDR2 as SMNVEV (reference sequence). Trimming took off 5 bases at V and 3 bases at J, with 22 bases between the two ends. There are 18 residues in the CDR3. In nucleotides, the CDR3 is TGTGCCAGCAGTCTAAGGGGCTCGGGGGTTTTAGCTAATGAAAAACTGTTTTTT. This gives the protein CASSLRGSGVLANEKLFF.

This clone was seen a few times. The chain has TRBV6-1 and TRBJ1-2, with D perhaps matching TRBD1 (5 bases). CDR1 and CDR2 (germline): MNHNS, SASEGT. The CDR3 is 15 amino acids. V lost 3 bases and J 2 bases, leaving 13 bases between the germline ends. The CDR3 protein is CASSDGAGGNYGYTF. CDR3 DNA sequence: TGTGCCAGCAGTGATGGAGCGGGGGGAAACTATGGCTACACCTTC.

V gene TRBV19 combines with J gene TRBJ1-6; D not resolved. Looked up from germline, CDR1 is LNHDA and CDR2 is SQIVND (reference sequence). V gave up 3 bases and J gave up 0 bases, with 9 bases separating them. CDR3 length: 16 amino acids. The CDR3 loop is CASSMGVYSYNSPLHF. The CDR3, as DNA: TGTGCCAGTAGTATGGGAGTTTACTCCTATAATTCACCCCTCCACTTT.

Comment on this clone: Other DNA sequences from this sample encode an identical CDR3 as well. The chain employs TRBV7-9 and TRBJ2-7, with a weak D call TRBD1 (5 bases). This CDR3 region has 12 residues. CDR1 and CDR2 from the germline V gene are SEHNR and FQNEAQ (reference sequence). V was trimmed by 4 bases and J by 4 bases, leaving 8 bases between them. CDR3 sequence (DNA): TGTGCCAGCAGCTCGCAGGGTTACGAGCAGTACTTC. Amino acid sequence: CASSSQGYEQYF.

J is TRBJ1-1 and V is TRBV19; D perhaps matches TRBD1 (6 bases). The CDR3 spans 14 residues. Germline V lookup: CDR1 LNHDA, CDR2 SQIVND (reference sequence). Trimming pared 5 bases from V and 11 bases from J, leaving 21 bases between. The CDR3 nucleotides read TGTGCCAGTAGTCCCCCGACCTCTACAGGGTGGGCTTTCTTT. This gives the protein CASSPPTSTGWAFF.

This chain links TRBV18 with TRBJ2-3, with 15 bases matching TRBD2. Germline V gene lookup returns CDR1 KGHSH and CDR2 LQKENI. The CDR3 extends over 17 amino acids. Losses at the gene ends were 8 bases for V and 4 bases for J; bases not matched to a gene: 10. The CDR3 protein is CASRPVGTSGGPDTQYF. For the CDR3, the DNA is TGTGCCAGCAGACCAGTGGGGACTAGCGGGGGGCCAGATACGCAGTATTTT.

The chain has TRBV19 and TRBJ2-2, with 13 bases aligning to TRBD2. This CDR3 is 18 amino acids long. With 6 bases clipped from V and 0 bases from J, the junction kept 7 bases outside the gene matches. Germline lookup yields CDR1 LNHDA and CDR2 SQIVND (reference sequence). DNA of the CDR3: TGTGCCAGTAGGTCCGGGACTAGCGGGGACGCGAACACCGGGGAGCTGTTTTTT. Amino acid sequence: CASRSGTSGDANTGELFF.

The chain recombines TRBV13 with TRBJ2-2; D not resolved. Germline V lookup: CDR1 PRHDT, CDR2 FYEKMQ (reference sequence). The CDR3 totals 13 residues. V was pared by 3 bases and J by 7 bases, with 9 bases between. The CDR3 reads CASSFRGVGELFF. The CDR3 DNA follows: TGTGCCAGCAGCTTTCGCGGAGTCGGGGAGCTGTTTTTT.

CDR3 bases: TGTGCCACCAGCAGAGATCGCGCCGGACATACCTACGAGCAGTACTTC. Encoded protein: CATSRDRAGHTYEQYF. This rearrangement joins TRBV15 to TRBJ2-7; D may be TRBD1 (5 bases). Trimming shortened V by 0 bases and J by 2 bases, and 14 bases separated the two germline ends. The CDR3 runs to 16 residues. In germline, CDR1 is LNHNV, CDR2 YYDKDF (reference sequence).

The chain carries TRBV7-9 and TRBJ2-7; 7 positions match TRBD2. Germline CDR1 reads SEHNR; CDR2 reads FQNEAQ (reference sequence). V was clipped by 2 bases and J by 5 bases; unmatched bases: 6. The CDR3 consists of 14 residues. The CDR3 is CASSLYGRRDEQYF. The CDR3 DNA is TGTGCCAGCAGCTTATACGGGAGGAGGGACGAGCAGTACTTC. Complete variable domain (other parts from reference TRBV7-9 and TRBJ2-7): DTGVSQNPRHKITKRGQNVTFRCDPISEHNRLYWYRQTLGQGPEFLTYFQNEAQLEKSRLLSDRFSAERPKGSFSTLEIQRTEQGDSAMYLCASSLYGRRDEQYFGPGTRLTVT.

The J gene is TRBJ2-1, the V gene TRBV16; 10 nucleotides line up with TRBD2. J lost 4 bases, V lost 4 bases, and 7 bases had no gene match. CDR1 KGHSY and CDR2 FQNENV come from the germline V gene. The CDR3 covers 16 residues. CDR3 amino acids: CASSRTSGAGYNEQFF. As DNA, the CDR3 is TGTGCCAGCAGCCGCACTAGCGGGGCAGGGTACAATGAGCAGTTCTTC.

The chain recombines TRBV7-9 with TRBJ2-1; 12 bases are shared with TRBD2. CDR3 length: 16 residues. Trimming at V came to 0 bases and at J to 9 bases, leaving 6 bases not matched to a gene. Germline V gene lookup returns CDR1 SEHNR and CDR2 FQNEAQ (reference sequence). CDR3 bases: TGTGCCAGCAGCTTAGCAGCTAGCGGGGGGGCCGGTGAGCAGTTCTTC. Translated, it gives CASSLAASGGAGEQFF.